These T cell receptor beta chains were read from a single sample in a study of shared clonotypes between healthy human individuals. Measured with immunoSEQ multiplex PCR; TCRdb has only the in-frame clones, and not every one. In the table there are roughly 1,100,000 clones, about 80% of which are singletons. The sample comprised memory CD4+ T cells sorted from blood. The receptors were sampled from a man aged 18 to 29 in good health. CDR3s include the opening cysteine and the closing phenylalanine or tryptophan. D genes are given only for firm matches. Where a row states a size, it is once, few, many or the class of an expanded clone; other rows omit it.

V gene	clone size	D gene	J gene	CDR3 DNA	CDR3 protein
TRBV5-1	few	-	TRBJ1-1	TGCGCCAGCAGCTTCGGCAGCCCGAACACTGAAGCTTTCTTT	CASSFGSPNTEAFF
TRBV28	-	-	TRBJ1-4	TGTGCCAGCAGTTTACCGACCGGAGGGACTGAAAAACTGTTTTTT	CASSLPTGGTEKLFF
TRBV10-3	-	TRBD1	TRBJ2-4	TGTGCCATCAGTGAGAAGGCGGGACAGGGCAGGAACATTCAGTACTTC	CAISEKAGQGRNIQYF
TRBV18	-	-	TRBJ1-2	TGTGCCAGCTCACTCTCGACGGGGGCGGATGGCTACACCTTC	CASSLSTGADGYTF
TRBV9	few	TRBD1	TRBJ2-5	TGTGCCAGCAGCGTAGGAATTGGGACAGGGGTTGGAGAGACCCAGTACTTC	CASSVGIGTGVGETQYF
TRBV28	-	-	TRBJ2-7	TGTGCCAGCAGCTACAGTACTGGAGTCTACGAGCAGTACTTC	CASSYSTGVYEQYF
TRBV28	once	-	TRBJ2-2	TGTGCCAGCAACGTTGGGAACACCGGGGAGCTGTTTTTT	CASNVGNTGELFF
TRBV18	-	-	TRBJ2-5	TGTGCCAGCTCACCTTTGGGAGCGGACACTCAAGAGACCCAGTACTTC	CASSPLGADTQETQYF
TRBV5-6	few	TRBD1	TRBJ1-6	TGTGCCAGCAGCTCCTTGGGAGGGACAGGAAGGTCACCCCTCCACTTT	CASSSLGGTGRSPLHF
TRBV6-1	-	TRBD1	TRBJ1-6	TGTGCCAGCAGTCCAGACAGGGGGCAGGATTCACCCCTCCACTTT	CASSPDRGQDSPLHF
TRBV5-1	few	-	TRBJ2-2	TGCGCCAGCAGCTTGGGGACTACGAACACCGGGGAGCTGTTTTTT	CASSLGTTNTGELFF